The 32 T cell receptor beta chains reported below all come from one sample, sequenced in a study of blood T cell repertoires in COVID-19. Clones were read by immunoSEQ multiplex PCR, and TCRdb kept only the in-frame ones, dropping some. The sample consists of about 440,000 clones, around 89% of them appearing once. Sequences were obtained from peripheral blood. The receptors derive from a woman aged 25 to 39 with acute or convalescent COVID-19.

The chain has TRBV20-1 and TRBJ1-1, with D tentatively TRBD1 (5 bases). CDR1 DFQATT and CDR2 SNEGSKA come from the germline V gene (reference sequence). The CDR3 length is 11 residues. The V end lost 1 base, the J end lost 7 bases, and 7 bases lay between the germline ends. The CDR3 region is CSARAGFEAFF. CDR3 in DNA: TGCAGTGCTAGAGCAGGGTTTGAAGCTTTCTTT.

This clone was counted at least ten times. The rearrangement links TRBV2 to TRBJ2-3; tentatively, D is TRBD2 (5 bases). This CDR3 has 15 residues. Deletions cut 3 bases from V and 6 bases from J, with 16 bases between. The germline V gene encodes CDR1 SNHLY and CDR2 FYNNEI. Here the CDR3 DNA reads TGTGCCAGCAGTGATGGAGCAGTAGGGAGTGATACGCAGTATTTT. Encoded protein: CASSDGAVGSDTQYF. The full variable domain, with the rest looked up from reference TRBV2 and TRBJ2-3, is EPEVTQTPSHQVTQMGQEVILRCVPISNHLYFYWYRQILGQKVEFLVSFYNNEISEKSEIFDDQFSVERPDGSNFTLKIRSTKLEDSAMYFCASSDGAVGSDTQYFGPGTRLTVL.

CDR3: CASSRGTGRDQPQHF. CDR3 sequence (DNA): TGTGCCAGCAGCCGAGGGACAGGTCGAGATCAGCCCCAGCATTTT. The chain combines TRBV3-1 (or the pseudogene TRBV3-2) with TRBJ1-5, with 8 positions matching TRBD1. The CDR3 is 15 residues long. Germline CDR1 LGHDT, CDR2 YNNKEL (reference sequence). The ends lost 4 bases at V and 5 bases at J; junction bases unmatched: 7.

The V gene is TRBV2, the J gene TRBJ2-5; D is possibly TRBD1 (6 bases). The CDR3 totals 15 residues. From germline, CDR1 is SNHLY and CDR2 FYNNEI. V was cut by 0 bases and J by 3 bases, with 11 bases left in between. The CDR3 DNA sequence: TGTGCCAGCAGTGAAGCGGAGGCAGGGGAAGAGACCCAGTACTTC. Translated, it gives CASSEAEAGEETQYF.

This chain uses TRBV19 with TRBJ1-2; unclear D gene. Between the trimmed V and J ends, which lost 3 bases and 5 bases, there was a span of 13 bases. Per germline, CDR1 LNHDA and CDR2 SQIVND (reference sequence). This CDR3 is 14 amino acids long. DNA of the CDR3: TGTGCCAGTAGTATTCGGGAAGTCGGGTATGGCTACACCTTC. This sequence encodes CASSIREVGYGYTF.

The chain has TRBV2 and TRBJ2-7; 7 bases match TRBD2. The CDR3 spans 14 residues. Germline V CDR1 and CDR2: SNHLY, FYNNEI. Losses at the gene ends were 3 bases for V and 2 bases for J; bases not matched to a gene: 4. The CDR3 here is CASSDGGSTYEQYF. DNA of the CDR3: TGTGCCAGCAGTGACGGGGGGTCTACCTACGAGCAGTACTTC.

The chain recombines TRBV12-3 or TRBV12-4 with TRBJ1-5; D unclear. V lost 6 bases, J lost 2 bases, and 8 bases lay in between. CDR3 length: 13 amino acids. CDR3 amino acids: CASSSGGNQPQHF. The CDR3 nucleotides read TGTGCCAGCAGCTCTGGAGGCAATCAGCCCCAGCATTTT.

This clone has a single count. This chain links TRBV5-1 with TRBJ2-5; D is perhaps TRBD2 (6 bases). Germline V CDR1 and CDR2: SGHRS, YFSETQ. CDR3 size: 14 residues. Trimming took 4 bases from V and 1 from J, leaving 11 bases between them. The DNA of the CDR3 is TGCGCCAGCAGCCTGCGGGGTGCCCAAGAGACCCAGTACTTC. The encoded protein is CASSLRGAQETQYF.

This chain connects TRBV6-5 to TRBJ1-4; D gene unclear. The V end was cut by 7 bases, the J end by 6 bases, with 18 bases between. The CDR3 sequence is 15 residues long. CDR1 is MNHEY, CDR2 SVGAGI, per germline. The CDR3 DNA reads TGTGCCAGCACCACTATCGTACGGTCAGATGAAAAACTGTTTTTT. As protein: CASTTIVRSDEKLFF.

This chain joins TRBV29-1 and TRBJ2-7, with 10 bases aligning to TRBD1. The V and J ends lost 7 bases and 4 bases, in that order; junction bases with no gene match: 7. The CDR3 spans 13 residues. Looked up from germline, CDR1 is SQVTM and CDR2 is ANQGSEA. Written as DNA, the CDR3 is TGCAGCGCTAGCCGGGACAGGGGTTACGAGCAGTACTTC. This codes for CSASRDRGYEQYF.

The rearrangement joins TRBV18 to TRBJ1-2, with 9 bases fitting TRBD1. The CDR3 sequence is 18 residues long. Trimming removed 4 bases from V and 8 bases from J; junction bases left unmatched: 20. The germline gives CDR1 KGHSH, CDR2 LQKENI. In nucleotides, the CDR3 is TGTGCCAGCTCACTGCAAGAGGGACAGGGATTGGCCGGGAACGGCTACACCTTC. This encodes CASSLQEGQGLAGNGYTF.

This clone was seen only once. This chain connects TRBV5-1 to TRBJ2-1, with 12 positions matching TRBD2. Germline trimming cut 5 bases from V and 6 bases from J; bases unmatched to any gene: 3. Germline-derived CDR1 and CDR2 are SGHRS and YFSETQ. The CDR3 is made up of 14 amino acids. The CDR3 DNA sequence: TGCGCCAGCAGTGGACTAGCGGGATCCAATGAGCAGTTCTTC. It specifies CASSGLAGSNEQFF.

V gene TRBV14 combines with J gene TRBJ2-2; the D is unclear. V was cut by 2 bases and J by 5 bases, with 15 bases left in between. This CDR3 is built from 16 residues. In germline, CDR1 is SGHDN, CDR2 FVKESK. The CDR3 loop is CASSQHVTSITGELFF. The CDR3 region has the DNA TGTGCCAGCAGCCAACATGTTACGAGTATAACCGGGGAGCTGTTTTTT.

The chain is built from TRBV11-2 and TRBJ1-5; D is undetermined. With 1 base removed from V and 4 bases from J, the gap between germline ends came to 8 bases. Germline CDR1 is SGHAT and CDR2 is FQNNGV. CDR3 length: 14 amino acids. The CDR3 here is CASSLGAENQPQHF. CDR3 nucleotides: TGTGCCAGCAGCTTAGGGGCAGAGAATCAGCCCCAGCATTTT.

The chain uses TRBV9 and TRBJ2-1; D is perhaps TRBD2 (6 bases). There are 14 residues in the CDR3. Germline V gene data show CDR1 as SGDLS and CDR2 as YYNGEE. V lost 3 bases and J lost 7, with 14 bases in between. CDR3 protein: CASSDGTSVNEQFF. The CDR3 DNA sequence: TGTGCCAGCAGCGACGGGACTTCGGTAAATGAGCAGTTCTTC.

The V and J genes are TRBV27 and TRBJ1-4; 9 bases match TRBD1. V gave up 6 bases and J gave up 8 bases; unmatched junction bases: 19. CDR1 and CDR2 from the germline V gene are MNHEY and SMNVEV (reference sequence). The CDR3 length is 18 residues. CDR3 sequence: CASRKTGTGFISREKLFF. CDR3 nucleotide sequence: TGTGCCAGCAGGAAAACCGGGACAGGGTTTATTTCGCGCGAAAAACTGTTTTTT.

V is TRBV27 and J is TRBJ2-7; D is possibly TRBD2 (5 bases). CDR3 size: 14 residues. Germline CDR1 is MNHEY and CDR2 is SMNVEV (reference sequence). V was shortened by 4 bases and J by 7 bases, with 17 bases between the two germline ends. The CDR3 loop is CASSSLERWEEQYF. The CDR3 DNA is TGTGCCAGCAGTTCACTAGAGCGGTGGGAGGAGCAGTACTTC.

The chain joins TRBV6-5 to TRBJ1-4; possible D gene TRBD1, 6 bases. Germline CDR1 and CDR2: MNHEY and SVGAGI. Trimming cost V 6 bases and J 5 bases, with 13 bases left between them. There are 14 residues in the CDR3. CDR3 DNA sequence: TGTGCCAGCAGCGAGACAGGTACCAATGAAAAACTGTTTTTT. The encoded protein is CASSETGTNEKLFF.

In its sample, this clone was seen a few times. This sequence joins TRBV9 and TRBJ2-5; 10 nucleotides agree with TRBD1. This CDR3 is 13 amino acids long. The J segment lost 7 bases and the V segment lost 3 bases, leaving 3 bases of the junction unmatched. Germline lookup yields CDR1 SGDLS and CDR2 YYNGEE. CDR3 nucleotide sequence: TGTGCCAGCAGCGCGGGGACAGGGGCGACCCAGTACTTC. It specifies CASSAGTGATQYF.

V is TRBV5-1 and J is TRBJ1-5, with a tentative D call TRBD1 (5 bases). Trimming stripped 2 bases from V and 5 bases from J, with 11 bases between. The germline V gene encodes CDR1 SGHRS and CDR2 YFSETQ. This CDR3 has 14 amino acids. The CDR3 reads CASSLPGGDQPQHF. CDR3 DNA: TGCGCCAGCAGCTTACCGGGGGGGGATCAGCCCCAGCATTTT.

This rearrangement joins TRBV18 to TRBJ1-1, with TRBD1 matching over 9 bases. The CDR3 consists of 15 residues. Germline CDR1 is KGHSH and CDR2 is LQKENI. The V gene end was trimmed by 2 bases and the J gene end by 4 bases; junction bases not matched to a gene: 5. The CDR3 DNA is TGTGCCAGCTCACCAGGACAGGGGTGGGGCACTGAAGCTTTCTTT. Protein product: CASSPGQGWGTEAFF.

This clone was recorded once. The chain recombines TRBV4-1 with TRBJ2-7; maybe TRBD1 (5 bases). This CDR3 is 14 amino acids long. V gave up 1 base and J gave up 3 bases, with 10 bases separating them. The germline CDR1 and CDR2 sequences are MGHRA and YSYEKL. CDR3 protein: CASSQVSRDYEQYF. CDR3 DNA sequence: TGCGCCAGCAGCCAAGTATCCAGGGACTACGAGCAGTACTTC.

This clone appeared once. The gene calls are TRBV3-1 (or the pseudogene TRBV3-2) and TRBJ2-7; maybe TRBD1 (5 bases). The germline V gene has CDR1 LGHDT and CDR2 YNNKEL (reference sequence). This CDR3 region has 13 residues. V lost 4 bases to trimming and J lost 2 bases, with 9 bases between them. The CDR3 nucleotides read TGTGCCAGCAGCCCCGAGGACACCTACGAGCAGTACTTC. Protein sequence: CASSPEDTYEQYF.

The V and J genes are TRBV27 and TRBJ1-6, with TRBD1 matching 7 bases. CDR3 length: 17 amino acids. Germline assignment: CDR1 MNHEY and CDR2 SMNVEV (reference sequence). The junction had 9 bases not matched to a gene; V was cut back by 7 bases and J by 0 bases. In nucleotides, the CDR3 is TGTGCCAGCACTGACAGGGTATCTGTCTCCTATAATTCACCCCTCCACTTT. Translating it yields CASTDRVSVSYNSPLHF.

In this sample, this clone turned up a few times. The chain employs TRBV27 and TRBJ2-7; D is possibly TRBD1 (6 bases). Germline CDR1 is MNHEY and CDR2 is SMNVEV (reference sequence). Trimming stripped 2 bases from V and 7 bases from J, with 15 bases between. The CDR3 extends over 14 amino acids. CDR3 DNA: TGTGCCAGCAGTTTAAATATTTTCGGGACAGAGCAGTACTTC. This translates into CASSLNIFGTEQYF.

J is TRBJ2-5 and V is TRBV3-1 (or the pseudogene TRBV3-2); tentatively, D is TRBD2 (6 bases). The germline V and J ends were trimmed by 5 bases and 6 bases, with 22 bases remaining between them. This CDR3 has 16 residues. CDR1 LGHDT and CDR2 YNNKEL come from the germline V gene (reference sequence). CDR3 amino acids: CASSFPTTSFFKTQYF. The CDR3 region has the DNA TGTGCCAGCAGCTTTCCCACTACTAGCTTCTTTAAGACCCAGTACTTC.

The chain is built from TRBV5-1 and TRBJ2-1, with TRBD1 as a possible D gene (5 bases). CDR3 size: 15 residues. Germline-derived CDR1 and CDR2 are SGHRS and YFSETQ. Trimming stripped 5 bases from V and 2 bases from J, with 14 bases between. The CDR3 DNA reads TGCGCCAGCAGATTGACAGACCACACCTACAATGAGCAGTTCTTC. This codes for CASRLTDHTYNEQFF. The full variable domain, with the rest looked up from reference TRBV5-1 and TRBJ2-1, is KAGVTQTPRYLIKTRGQQVTLSCSPISGHRSVSWYQQTPGQGLQFLFEYFSETQRNKGNFPGRFSGRQFSNSRSEMNVSTLELGDSALYLCASRLTDHTYNEQFFGPGTRLTVL.

Here the CDR3 reads CASSIGAGLGEKLFF. Here the CDR3 DNA reads TGCGCCAGCAGCATCGGAGCAGGGTTAGGAGAAAAACTGTTTTTT. V gene TRBV4-1 combines with J gene TRBJ1-4, with a possible D match to TRBD1 (5 bases). The CDR3 is 15 amino acids. CDR1 is MGHRA, CDR2 YSYEKL, per germline. V dropped 5 bases and J dropped 8 bases, with 18 bases sitting between them.

The V gene is TRBV5-1, the J gene TRBJ2-3; D is possibly TRBD2 (6 bases). The CDR3 spans 15 residues. The germline gives CDR1 SGHRS, CDR2 YFSETQ. V was shortened by 3 bases and J by 0 bases, with 11 bases between the two germline ends. The DNA of the CDR3 is TGCGCCAGCAGCTCCCGGGACTCCAGCACAGATACGCAGTATTTT. It specifies CASSSRDSSTDTQYF.

CDR3: CAWSVLGGVSNQPQHF. The CDR3 DNA reads TGTGCCTGGAGTGTACTGGGGGGTGTGAGCAATCAGCCCCAGCATTTT. The rearrangement joins TRBV30 to TRBJ1-5; maybe TRBD1 (5 bases). The germline V and J ends were trimmed by 0 bases and 1 base, with 13 bases remaining between them. Germline V gives CDR1 GTSNPN, CDR2 SVGIG (reference sequence). The CDR3 has 16 amino acids.

This chain joins TRBV2 and TRBJ1-2; 9 bases map to TRBD1. Germline values: CDR1 SNHLY, CDR2 FYNNEI. CDR3 size: 13 residues. The V and J ends lost 6 bases and 8 bases, in that order; junction bases with no gene match: 7. CDR3 sequence reads: CASRATGGKGYTF. The CDR3 coding sequence is TGTGCCAGCAGGGCCACAGGGGGCAAGGGCTACACCTTC. The complete variable domain, with remaining parts taken from reference TRBV2 and TRBJ1-2, reads EPEVTQTPSHQVTQMGQEVILRCVPISNHLYFYWYRQILGQKVEFLVSFYNNEISEKSEIFDDQFSVERPDGSNFTLKIRSTKLEDSAMYFCASRATGGKGYTFGSGTRLTVV.

CDR3: CASSLATSRYYNEQFF. The CDR3 region has the DNA TGCGCCAGCAGCTTGGCGACTAGCCGCTATTACAATGAGCAGTTCTTC. The chain couples TRBV5-1 to TRBJ2-1, with 7 nucleotides matching TRBD2. J lost 4 bases, V lost 0 bases, and 7 bases had no gene match. The CDR3 loop spans 16 amino acids. Germline-derived CDR1 and CDR2 are SGHRS and YFSETQ.